A single sample gave rise to the 14 T cell receptor beta chains below, sequenced in a study of T cell responses to AZD1222 COVID-19 vaccine. Method: immunoSEQ multiplex PCR; TCRdb's copy keeps in-frame clones and lacks some. This sample carries about 140,000 clones, more than 90% of them seen once, and the ten largest clones take 1.5% to 2%. Sequences were derived from peripheral blood, sampled on day 0 of AZD1222 vaccination. The receptor source for this set is an adult in good health.

The rearrangement joins TRBV6-2 or TRBV6-3 to TRBJ1-2; 8 nucleotides align to TRBD1. Germline trimming cut 6 bases from V and 3 bases from J; bases unmatched to any gene: 9. This CDR3 is 15 amino acids long. Germline V CDR1 and CDR2: MNHEY, SVGEGT. CDR3 residues: CASSDQGARDYGYTF. CDR3 bases: TGTGCCAGCAGCGACCAGGGGGCGCGTGACTATGGCTACACCTTC.

The genes are TRBV28 and TRBJ1-6; the match to TRBD1 covers 8 bases. Per germline, CDR1 MDHEN and CDR2 SYDVKM. With 2 bases clipped from V and 10 bases from J, the junction kept 7 bases outside the gene matches. CDR3 length: 15 amino acids. CDR3 amino acids: CASSLMTGVYSPLHF. In DNA form, the CDR3 reads TGTGCCAGCAGTTTAATGACAGGGGTCTACTCACCCCTCCACTTT.

The chain carries TRBV6-5 and TRBJ1-5, with a weak D call TRBD1 (6 bases). The CDR3 totals 14 residues. Deletions cut 6 bases from V and 3 bases from J, with 12 bases between. Per the germline V gene, CDR1 is MNHEY and CDR2 is SVGAGI. DNA of the CDR3: TGTGCCAGCAGCGTCAGGGACACCAATCAGCCCCAGCATTTT. As protein: CASSVRDTNQPQHF.

This sequence joins TRBV2 and TRBJ1-2; 8 positions agree with TRBD1. V dropped 9 bases and J dropped 7; count of bases not matched to a gene: 4. This CDR3 has 11 amino acids. Germline V CDR1 and CDR2: SNHLY, FYNNEI. DNA of the CDR3: TGTGCCAGAGGACAGGGATCTGGCTACACCTTC. Protein sequence: CARGQGSGYTF.

The chain has TRBV30 and TRBJ1-1, with D possibly matching TRBD1 (5 bases). The CDR3 loop spans 15 amino acids. Deletions cut 5 bases from V and 0 bases from J, with 16 bases between. CDR1 and CDR2 (germline): GTSNPN, SVGIG (reference sequence). CDR3 sequence: CAWLVKGRMNTEAFF. The CDR3 DNA reads TGTGCCTGGCTGGTGAAGGGACGGATGAACACTGAAGCTTTCTTT.

The chain uses TRBV27 and TRBJ1-2, with D possibly matching TRBD1 (6 bases). CDR1 and CDR2 from the germline V gene are MNHEY and SMNVEV (reference sequence). The CDR3 runs 16 residues. V shed 0 bases and J shed 0 bases, with 11 bases lying between them. CDR3 coding DNA: TGTGCCAGCAGTTTATCGAACAGGGTAACTAACTATGGCTACACCTTC. Amino acid sequence: CASSLSNRVTNYGYTF.

The chain carries TRBV28 and TRBJ1-4; 10 bases fit TRBD1. Germline V gene lookup returns CDR1 MDHEN and CDR2 SYDVKM. J was trimmed by 0 bases and V by 8 bases; bases with no gene match: 18. This CDR3 has 20 residues. Here the CDR3 reads CASLNRALGGTGATNEKLFF. In nucleotides, the CDR3 is TGTGCCAGCCTGAATAGGGCTCTCGGTGGGACAGGGGCAACTAATGAAAAACTGTTTTTT.

This chain connects TRBV7-2 to TRBJ1-5, with D perhaps TRBD1 (6 bases). The length of the CDR3 is 15 residues. V dropped 6 bases and J dropped 4 bases, with 16 bases sitting between them. Germline CDR1 SGHTA, CDR2 FQGNSA. CDR3 sequence (DNA): TGTGCCAGCAGTCTCCACAGGGCTGAGAATCAGCCCCAGCATTTT. This gives the protein CASSLHRAENQPQHF.

The rearrangement uses TRBV27 and TRBJ1-2; no definite D call. There are 13 residues in the CDR3. The germline CDR1 and CDR2 sequences are MNHEY and SMNVEV (reference sequence). V was shortened by 6 bases and J by 7 bases, with 15 bases between the two germline ends. CDR3 sequence: CASRPTASGGYTF. Here the CDR3 DNA reads TGTGCCAGCAGACCTACAGCGTCAGGTGGCTACACCTTC.

The chain combines TRBV28 with TRBJ1-5; 10 bases are shared with TRBD1. Germline-derived CDR1 and CDR2 are MDHEN and SYDVKM. The CDR3 has 14 residues. V shed 5 bases and J 6 bases; nucleotides not matched to a gene: 4. Here the CDR3 reads CASSIRDRGQPQHF. The CDR3 bases are TGTGCCAGCAGTATCCGGGACAGGGGTCAGCCCCAGCATTTT.

V is TRBV6-2 or TRBV6-3 and J is TRBJ2-5; 12 bases fit TRBD2. The junction had 7 bases not matched to a gene; V was cut back by 0 bases and J by 5 bases. Germline CDR1 is MNHEY and CDR2 is SVGEGT. This CDR3 spans 17 amino acids. In nucleotides, the CDR3 is TGTGCCAGCAGTTACTCGAGGACTAGCGGGGTGGCGGAGACCCAGTACTTC. Amino acids: CASSYSRTSGVAETQYF.

The V and J genes are TRBV7-8 and TRBJ1-5, with 9 bases that match TRBD1. Trimming cost V 5 bases and J 7 bases; bases outside gene matches: 3. Germline V gene sequence: CDR1 SGHVS, CDR2 FQNEAQ. The CDR3 length is 13 residues. For the CDR3, the DNA is TGTGCCAGCAGCCTACAGGGGGCGCAGCCCCAGCATTTT. Its translation is CASSLQGAQPQHF.

The rearrangement uses TRBV30 and TRBJ1-2; D call uncertain. The germline V and J ends were trimmed by 4 bases and 6 bases, with 15 bases remaining between them. Germline assignment: CDR1 GTSNPN and CDR2 SVGIG (reference sequence). This CDR3 contains 13 residues. The DNA of the CDR3 is TGTGCCTGGATTAATGGTGTAGGGAATGGCTACACCTTC. It is translated as CAWINGVGNGYTF.

The chain has TRBV20-1 and TRBJ2-2; tentatively, D is TRBD1 (6 bases). Trimming stripped 3 bases from V and 3 bases from J, with 11 bases between. CDR3 size: 14 residues. Germline V CDR1 and CDR2: DFQATT, SNEGSKA (reference sequence). CDR3 loop: CSASGQLHTGELFF. The CDR3, as DNA: TGCAGTGCTAGTGGACAGTTACACACCGGGGAGCTGTTTTTT.